This paragraph reports one TCR beta chain. This clonotype has ten or more counts. The antigen it binds to is not known. No quality values exist for individual bases; no much larger clone is one base distant. CDR1 and CDR2, per the germline V gene, are LGHNA and YSLEER. V is shortened by 4 bases, J by 5 bases, and the region joining them spans 12 bases. Measured from the cysteine to the phenylalanine, the CDR3 is 14 residues long. CDR3 DNA is the only sequence kept; it has 42 bases, read in frame from the first base. Systemically healthy Caucasian individuals from Russia, 39 in total and aged about 6 to 100 years, were included as donors. Each donor gave roughly 9.5 milliliters of peripheral blood, collected into EDTA-treated Vacutainer tubes. Ficoll-Paque density-gradient centrifugation was used to isolate PBMCs, with at least 6.5 million per sample. Total RNA, at least 5.5 micrograms per sample, was extracted from PBMCs with Trizol reagent. For every donor, flow cytometry on a PBMC aliquot measured the percentage of naive CD45RAhigh/CD27high T cells.

The data were obtained in a study of blood T cells in healthy people across ages (dated by TCRdb to the mid-2010s). Context from the whole study: In model experiments, template switching captured about one uniquely barcoded TCR beta cDNA molecule for every two T cells. Using deep sequencing normalized with unique cDNA molecular identifiers, the study measured how TCR beta repertoire diversity changes with age. Donors were grouped into four age groups: young (average about 15 years), middle-aged (roughly 37), aged (about 59) and long-lived (just over 80). To avoid experimental bias, donors of different ages were spread randomly across the sequencing lanes. For two donors (one aged 18 to 30 and one aged 80 or older), the study analyzed two additional independent replicas of 1 million unique cDNA reads from the same blood draw. Overall study results and their limits: Estimates of total diversity based on one million sequenced T cells were regarded as lower bounds and as underestimates. A strong correlation was found between observed TCR beta diversity and the percentage of naive T cells measured by flow cytometry. As age increased, observed TCR beta diversity per million T cells dropped in a roughly linear way, and a significant reduction was already evident by age 40. Conclusive comparison of naive and antigen-experienced compartments was prevented by the profiling of bulk unsorted PBMCs. Compared with the aged group, more naive CD4+ T cells, fewer expanded clones and increased TCR diversity were shown by the long-lived group, suggesting age selection. The CMV infection status of donors was not known, potentially confounding age-related changes in expanded clonotypes.

To prepare the library, 5' RACE was applied. The sequencing machine was an Illumina HiSeq 2500. A second PCR of about 6 to 11 cycles was performed with a sample-barcoded 5' primer and a J-beta primer mix. A unique molecular identifier was introduced onto each TCR beta cDNA molecule by a template-switch 5' adaptor carrying 12 random nucleotides. At least 2.5 million CDR3-containing paired-end reads were obtained from each sample. First-strand cDNA was synthesized from all RNA with the Mint cDNA synthesis kit, primed by a TRBC-specific oligonucleotide. Following uracil-DNA glycosylase treatment, all cDNA underwent a first 18-cycle PCR with the universal primers M1SS and BC2_uni_R. The authors' analysis ran thus. Each sample was normalized by randomly selecting 1 million high-quality reads, each carrying a distinct molecular identifier. Reads sharing molecular identifiers were discarded rather than binned into consensus sequences. MiTCR, with a Q25 quality threshold and the strictest error-elimination algorithm, was used for CDR3 identification, clonotype clustering and error correction. A nonparametric unseen species model using Euler transformation provided a lower-bound estimate of total TCR beta diversity. TCRdb trimmed public reads at Q25 via fastp, called clones via MiXCR and kept in-frame beta chains. Each entry merges the rows of one CDR3 protein and shows their most common DNA and genes. None of the V and J calls come from the authors' own analysis; TCRdb made them. This sample is represented by 270,000 or so distinct CDR3 sequences; about 25% of them were singletons. The biggest ten clones account for roughly 28% of the sample.

The specimen was blood. This TCR was sampled from a woman between 65 and 79 years old in good health. The chain employs TRBV4-3 and TRBJ2-1; too little of a D gene remains to name it. The DNA sequence follows: TGCGCCAGCAGCCGGTCTAGTAGGGACAATGAGCAGTTCTTC. This codes for CASSRSSRDNEQFF.